The rows below give T cell receptor beta chains drawn from one sample of a study of blood T cell repertoires in COVID-19. Sequencing was performed with immunoSEQ multiplex PCR; in TCRdb, only in-frame clones are kept and a portion is missing. The table records under 400,000 clones, 88% of them present only once. Specimen: PBMCs or T cells enriched from blood (not recorded which). These receptors originate from a woman aged 25 to 39 who had been exposed to COVID-19. CDR3s include the opening cysteine and the closing phenylalanine or tryptophan. The order of the fields is clone size, V gene, D gene, J gene, CDR3 DNA, CDR3 protein. A D gene is named only where the DNA matches it firmly. A clone size is listed for some rows: how often the clone was seen (once, few, many), or a class if it is expanded.

size: few
V: TRBV3-1/TRBV3-2
D: -
J: TRBJ1-4
DNA: TGTGCCAGCAGCCAAGAGGAGGGAGCAACTACTAATGAAAAACTGTTTTTT
CDR3: CASSQEEGATTNEKLFF

size: few
V: TRBV6-6
D: -
J: TRBJ1-1
DNA: TGTGCCAGCAGTCGTATGAACACTGAAGCTTTCTTT
CDR3: CASSRMNTEAFF

size: -
V: TRBV7-9
D: TRBD1
J: TRBJ1-4
DNA: TGTGCCAGCAGCTTAGACAGGGGTAATGAAAAACTGTTTTTT
CDR3: CASSLDRGNEKLFF

size: once
V: TRBV27
D: TRBD2
J: TRBJ2-5
DNA: TGTGCCAGCAGTTTCCGGAGAACTAGCGGGAGAAACCAAGAGACCCAGTACTTC
CDR3: CASSFRRTSGRNQETQYF

size: once
V: TRBV4-1
D: TRBD2
J: TRBJ2-7
DNA: TGCGCCAGCAGCCAAGATTGGCTGCTAGCGGGCTACGAGCAGTACTTC
CDR3: CASSQDWLLAGYEQYF

size: -
V: TRBV5-1
D: TRBD1
J: TRBJ2-7
DNA: TGCGCCAGCAGATCCGACAGGGAAGTCTCCTACGAGCAGTACTTC
CDR3: CASRSDREVSYEQYF

size: -
V: TRBV15
D: -
J: TRBJ1-5
DNA: TGTGCCACCAGCAGGCCGGGGCAAGGGGGGGGTCCGTATGGCAATCAGCCCCAGCATTTT
CDR3: CATSRPGQGGGPYGNQPQHF

size: -
V: TRBV5-1
D: -
J: TRBJ1-6
DNA: TGCGCCAGCAGCATGGACAGCCCTTCACCCCTCCACTTT
CDR3: CASSMDSPSPLHF

size: -
V: TRBV19
D: TRBD2
J: TRBJ2-1
DNA: TGTGCCAGTAACGCGGGAGGAACCTACAATGAGCAGTTCTTC
CDR3: CASNAGGTYNEQFF

size: -
V: TRBV29-1
D: TRBD1
J: TRBJ2-1
DNA: TGCAGCGTTGAAGATGTGAAAGTAACAGGGGCGGAATCCAATGAGCAGTTCTTC
CDR3: CSVEDVKVTGAESNEQFF

size: -
V: TRBV2
D: TRBD1
J: TRBJ1-2
DNA: TGTGCCAGCAGTGAAACGGACAGGCATGGCTACACCTTC
CDR3: CASSETDRHGYTF

size: once
V: TRBV28
D: -
J: TRBJ1-4
DNA: TGTGCCAGCCGAGGGTGGGGTGGTGAAAAACTGTTTTTT
CDR3: CASRGWGGEKLFF

size: -
V: TRBV9
D: -
J: TRBJ1-4
DNA: TGTGCCAGCAGCGTAGGTGCAGGCGTGACTAATGAAAAACTGTTTTTT
CDR3: CASSVGAGVTNEKLFF

size: -
V: TRBV28
D: -
J: TRBJ1-1
DNA: TGTGCCAGCAGTTTAACACAGATGAACACTGAAGCTTTCTTT
CDR3: CASSLTQMNTEAFF

size: -
V: TRBV2
D: TRBD1
J: TRBJ2-7
DNA: TGTGCCAGCCAGACAGGGTCCTACGAGCAGTACTTC
CDR3: CASQTGSYEQYF

size: -
V: TRBV7-9
D: -
J: TRBJ2-2
DNA: TGTGCCAGCATCCGGGCCCGGGGCGGGGAGCTGTTTTTT
CDR3: CASIRARGGELFF

size: -
V: TRBV9
D: TRBD1
J: TRBJ2-7
DNA: TGTGCCAGCAGCAAGGGACAGGGGGCTTACGAGCAGTACTTC
CDR3: CASSKGQGAYEQYF

size: -
V: TRBV3-1/TRBV3-2
D: TRBD1
J: TRBJ2-1
DNA: TGTGCCAGTCTCTCCAGCGGGACAGGGGGCGGAGTGGGCTCCTACAATGAGCAGTTCTTC
CDR3: CASLSSGTGGGVGSYNEQFF

size: -
V: TRBV24-1
D: -
J: TRBJ2-1
DNA: TGTGCCACCAGTGACACCGGGACACCTAACAATGAGCAGTTCTTC
CDR3: CATSDTGTPNNEQFF

size: -
V: TRBV29-1
D: TRBD2
J: TRBJ2-1
DNA: TGCAGCGTTGGGACTAGCGGGAGCGGAAATGAGCAGTTCTTC
CDR3: CSVGTSGSGNEQFF

size: -
V: TRBV30
D: -
J: TRBJ1-3
DNA: TGTGCCTGGAGGTTTTGGGGAGACGGAAACACCATATATTTT
CDR3: CAWRFWGDGNTIYF

size: few
V: TRBV5-3
D: -
J: TRBJ1-5
DNA: TGTGCCAGAAGCTCACCGTGTACAGGTAATCAGCCCCAGCATTTT
CDR3: CARSSPCTGNQPQHF

size: -
V: TRBV21-1
D: -
J: TRBJ1-1
DNA: TGCTTACGGGGGGTGAATACTGAAGCTTTCTTT
CDR3: CLRGVNTEAFF

size: -
V: TRBV2
D: -
J: TRBJ1-2
DNA: TGTGCCAGCAGTGTAGCAGGGGTCTATGGCTACACCTTC
CDR3: CASSVAGVYGYTF

size: -
V: TRBV2
D: -
J: TRBJ1-6
DNA: TGTGCCAGCAGTGGACAGTATAATTCACCCCTCCACTTT
CDR3: CASSGQYNSPLHF

size: -
V: TRBV10-1
D: -
J: TRBJ2-7
DNA: TGCGCCAGCGGGGCCCCCTCCGACGGGTCCTACGAGCAGTACTTC
CDR3: CASGAPSDGSYEQYF

size: -
V: TRBV7-6
D: TRBD2
J: TRBJ2-7
DNA: TGTGCCAGCAGCTTAGCGGGCTCGGCGGGAGTGTCCTACGAGCAGTACTTC
CDR3: CASSLAGSAGVSYEQYF

size: -
V: TRBV6-1
D: -
J: TRBJ1-6
DNA: TGTGCCAGCAGTGAGGCAGGCTGGTATAATTCACCCCTCCACTTT
CDR3: CASSEAGWYNSPLHF

size: few
V: TRBV7-9
D: TRBD1
J: TRBJ1-4
DNA: TGTGCCAGCAGCGCGGGACAGACCACAACTAATGAAAAACTGTTTTTT
CDR3: CASSAGQTTTNEKLFF

size: -
V: TRBV30
D: -
J: TRBJ2-3
DNA: TGTGCCTGGAATTGGCTAGGGGGCACAGATACGCAGTATTTT
CDR3: CAWNWLGGTDTQYF

size: -
V: TRBV12-5
D: -
J: TRBJ2-7
DNA: TGTGCTAGTGGCCAGGGCGGGGCCTATTTGTCCTACGAGCAGTACTTC
CDR3: CASGQGGAYLSYEQYF

size: -
V: TRBV28
D: -
J: TRBJ2-7
DNA: TGTGCCAGCAGTTCCCCCAGTGGGCAGTACTTC
CDR3: CASSSPSGQYF

size: -
V: TRBV6-4
D: -
J: TRBJ2-2
DNA: TGTGCCAGCAGTGACTCCGGCGGGGTTGGCAGTCGGGAGCTGTTTTTT
CDR3: CASSDSGGVGSRELFF

size: -
V: TRBV7-2
D: -
J: TRBJ1-5
DNA: TGTGCCAGCAGCTTAGTGGCAGATAGCAATCAGCCCCAGCATTTT
CDR3: CASSLVADSNQPQHF

size: -
V: TRBV6-9
D: -
J: TRBJ2-2
DNA: TGTGCCAGCGGTCCTAGCAGCACCGGGGAGCTGTTTTTT
CDR3: CASGPSSTGELFF

size: -
V: TRBV27
D: -
J: TRBJ1-5
DNA: TGTGCCAGCAGTTCGAGAGGGGGTATCAATCAGCCCCAGCATTTT
CDR3: CASSSRGGINQPQHF

size: -
V: TRBV5-1
D: TRBD2
J: TRBJ2-3
DNA: TGCGCCAGCAGCTTGGGAGCGGGAGGGGGAGATACGCAGTATTTT
CDR3: CASSLGAGGGDTQYF

size: -
V: TRBV28
D: TRBD1
J: TRBJ1-1
DNA: TGTGCCAGCAGCAGAGCAGGGGGCGCAGGGAACACTGAAGCTTTCTTT
CDR3: CASSRAGGAGNTEAFF

size: -
V: TRBV27
D: -
J: TRBJ2-7
DNA: TGTGCCAGCAGGGGCCGGGACTCGAGCTCCTACGAGCAGTACTTC
CDR3: CASRGRDSSSYEQYF

size: -
V: TRBV5-1
D: TRBD1
J: TRBJ2-3
DNA: TGCGCCAGCAGCCTCCGCCAGGGGGCGTCAAGCACAGATACGCAGTATTTT
CDR3: CASSLRQGASSTDTQYF

size: -
V: TRBV7-3
D: -
J: TRBJ2-2
DNA: TGTGCCAGCAGCGCAACAGCTTTGAAGAACACCGGGGAGCTGTTTTTT
CDR3: CASSATALKNTGELFF

size: once
V: TRBV7-2
D: TRBD2
J: TRBJ2-7
DNA: TGTGCCAGCAGCCGGACTAGCGGTTACGAGCAGTACTTC
CDR3: CASSRTSGYEQYF

size: once
V: TRBV5-6
D: -
J: TRBJ1-5
DNA: TGTGCCAGCAGCTTGGGGGGTGGGGCGAGCAATCAGCCCCAGCATTTT
CDR3: CASSLGGGASNQPQHF

size: -
V: TRBV11-3
D: -
J: TRBJ2-2
DNA: TGTGCCAGCAGCCCCCGGACTGGAAACACCGGGGAGCTGTTTTTT
CDR3: CASSPRTGNTGELFF

size: once
V: TRBV5-1
D: -
J: TRBJ2-7
DNA: TGCGCCAGCAGCTTGGATCCCGGTCGGGACGAGCAGTACTTC
CDR3: CASSLDPGRDEQYF

size: -
V: TRBV5-1
D: -
J: TRBJ2-7
DNA: TGCGCCAGCAGCGAACAGTCAAACTCCTACGAGCAGTACTTC
CDR3: CASSEQSNSYEQYF

size: -
V: TRBV9
D: -
J: TRBJ1-1
DNA: TGTGCCAGCAGCTACGGGAGGAGCACTGAAGCTTTCTTT
CDR3: CASSYGRSTEAFF

size: -
V: TRBV19
D: TRBD1
J: TRBJ1-5
DNA: TGTGCCAGTAGTATAGGAGGGGGCACGAATCAGCCCCAGCATTTT
CDR3: CASSIGGGTNQPQHF

size: -
V: TRBV7-8
D: TRBD1
J: TRBJ1-5
DNA: TGTGCCAGCAGCTACGGACAGGACCATCAGCCCCAGCATTTT
CDR3: CASSYGQDHQPQHF

size: few
V: TRBV2
D: TRBD1
J: TRBJ1-2
DNA: TGTGCCAGCAGTTGGGGACAGAGTCAAGGCTACACCTTC
CDR3: CASSWGQSQGYTF

size: -
V: TRBV11-3
D: -
J: TRBJ2-4
DNA: TGTGCCAGCAGCTTGGGGGGGGGCCCCAAAAACATTCAGTACTTC
CDR3: CASSLGGGPKNIQYF

size: -
V: TRBV7-9
D: -
J: TRBJ2-7
DNA: TGTGCCAGCAGCCATGGACACCCCGAGCAGTACTTC
CDR3: CASSHGHPEQYF

size: -
V: TRBV2
D: -
J: TRBJ1-6
DNA: TGTGCCAGCAGTGAAGAGTCAGGCAATTGGTCACCCCTCCACTTT
CDR3: CASSEESGNWSPLHF

size: -
V: TRBV12-3/TRBV12-4
D: TRBD1
J: TRBJ1-2
DNA: TGTGCCAGCAGCCACAGGGGGCACTATGGCTACACCTTC
CDR3: CASSHRGHYGYTF

size: -
V: TRBV6-5
D: -
J: TRBJ2-7
DNA: TGTGCCAGCAGTTACGTAGGGGTCGAGCAGTACTTC
CDR3: CASSYVGVEQYF

size: -
V: TRBV5-1
D: TRBD2
J: TRBJ2-1
DNA: TGCGCCAGCAGCTCTATAGCGGGAGGGAATGATGAGCAGTTCTTC
CDR3: CASSSIAGGNDEQFF

size: -
V: TRBV6-5
D: -
J: TRBJ2-7
DNA: TGTGCCAGCAGAACCACTCAGGGGCGCGCGTACGAGCAGTACTTC
CDR3: CASRTTQGRAYEQYF

size: -
V: TRBV7-8
D: -
J: TRBJ1-5
DNA: TGTGCCAGCAGCTTAGACTCTAAGGGGTCCGCTCAGCCCCAGCATTTT
CDR3: CASSLDSKGSAQPQHF

size: once
V: TRBV19
D: -
J: TRBJ2-2
DNA: TGTGCCAGTAGTATGAGGTACGGCACCGGGGAGCTGTTTTTT
CDR3: CASSMRYGTGELFF

size: -
V: TRBV11-1
D: TRBD2
J: TRBJ2-1
DNA: TGTGCCAGCAGCCGATTCACTAGCGGGGTCGGTGAGCAGTTCTTC
CDR3: CASSRFTSGVGEQFF